The 23 T cell receptor beta chains listed next were all sequenced from one sample in a study of cytomegalovirus exposure and HLA in healthy donors. In the PCR, 60 Vbeta and 13 Jbeta primers were used. Using immunoSEQ multiplex PCR, the repertoire was profiled, and TCRdb retains in-frame clones only, with some absent. The sample lists 140,000 to 150,000 clones; 55% to 85% were seen once. The source material was PBMCs. These receptors originate from a middle-aged man in good health and CMV-seronegative.

V gene TRBV2 combines with J gene TRBJ2-7, with D perhaps matching TRBD1 (6 bases). V lost 7 bases, J lost 1 base, and 14 bases lay in between. The CDR3 runs to 14 residues. Per the germline V gene, CDR1 is SNHLY and CDR2 is FYNNEI. CDR3 in amino acids: CASTQGLGSYEQYF. As DNA, the CDR3 is TGTGCCAGCACCCAGGGGTTAGGGTCCTACGAGCAGTACTTC.

This chain uses TRBV2 with TRBJ1-3; 9 bases match TRBD1. J was trimmed by 4 bases and V by 5 bases; bases with no gene match: 0. This CDR3 spans 13 amino acids. The V gene's germline CDR1 is SNHLY and CDR2 FYNNEI. This CDR3 reads CASSTGGGNTIYF. CDR3 coding DNA: TGTGCCAGCAGTACAGGGGGCGGAAACACCATATATTTT.

This clone was observed a handful of times. The chain employs TRBV27 and TRBJ2-6; TRBD2 might be the D (6 bases). Per the germline V gene, CDR1 is MNHEY and CDR2 is SMNVEV (reference sequence). This CDR3 comprises 16 residues. The germline V and J ends were trimmed by 3 bases and 0 bases, with 9 bases remaining between them. The CDR3: CASSLRGDSGANVLTF. The DNA for the CDR3 is TGTGCCAGCAGTTTGCGGGGAGACTCTGGGGCCAACGTCCTGACTTTC. Variable domain in full (rest from reference TRBV27 and TRBJ2-6): EAQVTQNPRYLITVTGKKLTVTCSQNMNHEYMSWYRQDPGLGLRQIYYSMNVEVTDKGDVPEGYKVSRKEKRNFPLILESPSPNQTSLYFCASSLRGDSGANVLTFGAGSRLTVL.

This rearrangement joins TRBV30 to TRBJ2-5, with 10 bases matching TRBD1. The end of the DNA is better explained by TRBJ2-7, so the J call may be wrong. The CDR3 extends over 14 amino acids. Germline values: CDR1 GTSNPN, CDR2 SVGIG (reference sequence). The CDR3 DNA is TGTGCCTGGAGGCTGGGACAGGGGACTTACGAGCAGTACTTC. Amino acids: CAWRLGQGTYEQYF.

CDR3 in amino acids: CATSNFLNYGYTF. The CDR3, as DNA: TGTGCCACCAGCAATTTCCTCAACTATGGCTACACCTTC. This chain uses TRBV15 with TRBJ1-2; D gene unclear. Germline CDR1 is LNHNV and CDR2 is YYDKDF (reference sequence). This CDR3 contains 13 residues. Trimming left V 4 bases short and J 2 bases short, with 8 bases between. The full variable domain, rest sourced from reference TRBV15 and TRBJ1-2, is DAMVIQNPRYQVTQFGKPVTLSCSQTLNHNVMYWYQQKSSQAPKLLFHYYDKDFNNEADTPDNFQSRRPNTSFCFLDIRSPGLGDTAMYLCATSNFLNYGYTFGSGTRLTVV.

The table lists this clone with a few counts. CDR3 region: CASSPQGPNTEAFF. The DNA for the CDR3 is TGTGCCAGTAGTCCCCAGGGGCCCAACACTGAAGCTTTCTTT. The chain is built from TRBV19 and TRBJ1-1; D might be TRBD1 (6 bases). This CDR3 spans 14 amino acids. CDR1 is LNHDA and CDR2 is SQIVND in the germline V gene (reference sequence). V lost 5 bases, J lost 2 bases, and 12 bases lay in between.

This chain uses TRBV6-1 with TRBJ2-7; no reliable D call. With 6 bases removed from V and 4 bases from J, the gap between germline ends came to 13 bases. Germline CDR1 MNHNS, CDR2 SASEGT. The CDR3 has 13 amino acids. This CDR3 reads CASRRSQRYEQYF. The CDR3 nucleotides are TGTGCCAGCAGGAGATCACAGAGATACGAGCAGTACTTC.

The V gene is TRBV27, the J gene TRBJ2-1, with D possibly matching TRBD2 (6 bases). CDR3 length: 16 residues. The V end lost 1 base, the J end lost 6 bases, and 16 bases lay between the germline ends. Germline loops: CDR1 MNHEY, CDR2 SMNVEV (reference sequence). The CDR3 DNA reads TGTGCCAGCAGTTTATACGAACTCGGGAGCGGCAATGAGCAGTTCTTC. Its protein product is CASSLYELGSGNEQFF.

This chain connects TRBV6-6 to TRBJ1-2, with 10 bases matching TRBD1. The trim removed 2 bases at V and 5 bases at J, leaving 5 bases unmatched. CDR3 length: 15 residues. Germline CDR1 and CDR2: MNHNY and SVGAGI (reference sequence). CDR3 DNA sequence: TGTGCCAGCAGTTACACTGGGACAGGGGAATATGGCTACACCTTC. Translating gives CASSYTGTGEYGYTF.

The chain uses TRBV11-1 and TRBJ2-5, with D possibly being TRBD2 (6 bases). CDR3 length: 16 amino acids. V dropped 3 bases and J dropped 0 bases, with 14 bases sitting between them. The germline CDR1 and CDR2 sequences are SGHAT and FQDESV (reference sequence). For the CDR3, the DNA is TGTGCCAGCAGCTTGTCGGGAGTGGAAAACCAAGAGACCCAGTACTTC. Translating it yields CASSLSGVENQETQYF.

CDR3 sequence (DNA): TGTGCCAGTAGACCTGGAGCTAACTATGGCTACACCTTC. It yields the protein CASRPGANYGYTF. J is TRBJ1-2 and V is TRBV6-6; D remains unclear. Trimming removed 9 bases from V and 0 bases from J, with 11 bases in between. The length of the CDR3 is 13 residues. Germline V gene sequence: CDR1 MNHNY, CDR2 SVGAGI (reference sequence).

This clone was detected only a few times. The chain combines TRBV19 with TRBJ1-2, with TRBD1 identical over 11 bases. V lost 5 bases and J lost 6; bases outside the gene matches: 5. Germline V gene data show CDR1 as LNHDA and CDR2 as SQIVND (reference sequence). The CDR3 extends over 14 amino acids. Here the CDR3 DNA reads TGTGCCAGTAGTGTCGGACAGGGGGCGGATGGCTACACCTTC. Translated: CASSVGQGADGYTF.

This chain joins TRBV27 and TRBJ1-5, with 7 positions matching TRBD1. Looked up from germline, CDR1 is MNHEY and CDR2 is SMNVEV (reference sequence). The CDR3 is 15 residues long. V dropped 6 bases and J dropped 10; count of bases not matched to a gene: 15. CDR3 DNA: TGTGCCAGCAGAGTATCCGGGACAGTAAAATATCCCCAGCATTTT. It codes for CASRVSGTVKYPQHF.

This chain's CDR3 is CASSFWRNTEAFF. As DNA, the CDR3 is TGTGCCAGCAGTTTCTGGAGGAACACTGAAGCTTTCTTT. This chain uses TRBV27 with TRBJ1-1; D is uncertain. From germline, CDR1 is MNHEY and CDR2 SMNVEV (reference sequence). Trimming stripped 3 bases from V and 1 base from J, with 6 bases between. This CDR3 is built from 13 residues.

The rearrangement uses TRBV5-4 and TRBJ2-2; D is possibly TRBD1 (6 bases). CDR3 length equals 14 residues. Looked up from germline, CDR1 is SGHNT and CDR2 is YYREEE (reference sequence). V dropped 4 bases and J dropped 1 base, with 8 bases sitting between them. The CDR3 DNA reads TGTGCCAGCAGCCTACAGGGGAACACCGGGGAGCTGTTTTTT. This translates into CASSLQGNTGELFF.

The genes are TRBV5-1 and TRBJ2-7; weak D call: TRBD2 (6 bases). Germline loops: CDR1 SGHRS, CDR2 YFSETQ. The CDR3 is 15 amino acids. Trimming shortened V by 0 bases and J by 2 bases, and 12 bases separated the two germline ends. DNA of the CDR3: TGCGCCAGCAGCTTGGACGGCGGGGATACCTACGAGCAGTACTTC. The encoded protein is CASSLDGGDTYEQYF.

The CDR3 bases are TGTGCCAGCACCCCAACGGTCAGGGGGAAGACCCAGTACTTC. It encodes CASTPTVRGKTQYF. The chain carries TRBV6-5 and TRBJ2-5, with 7 bases aligning to TRBD1. Germline CDR1 is MNHEY and CDR2 is SVGAGI. This CDR3 has 14 amino acids. V shed 7 bases and J 6 bases; nucleotides not matched to a gene: 11.

The chain joins TRBV6-6 to TRBJ2-7, with 9 bases that match TRBD1. CDR3 length equals 14 residues. Germline CDR1 MNHNY, CDR2 SVGAGI (reference sequence). After removal of 6 bases from V and 3 bases from J, the junction contained 6 bases not matched to a gene. The CDR3 nucleotides read TGTGCCAGCAGACCTGACAGGGGGATCTACGAGCAGTACTTC. Amino acids: CASRPDRGIYEQYF.

The chain carries TRBV11-2 and TRBJ2-7; D possibly corresponds to TRBD1 (6 bases). Between the trimmed V and J ends, which lost 7 bases and 4 bases, there was a span of 23 bases. The CDR3 is 16 amino acids. Per the germline V gene, CDR1 is SGHAT and CDR2 is FQNNGV. CDR3 loop: CASTPNTGTKRYEQYF. The DNA of the CDR3 is TGTGCCAGCACCCCTAATACCGGGACAAAGCGATACGAGCAGTACTTC.

V is TRBV5-4 and J is TRBJ1-1; 8 bases agree with TRBD1. This CDR3 comprises 15 residues. Trimming took 4 bases from V and 1 from J; bases not matched to a gene: 6. Germline loops: CDR1 SGHNT, CDR2 YYREEE (reference sequence). CDR3 sequence reads: CASSRGQGWNTEAFF. Here the CDR3 DNA reads TGTGCCAGCAGCCGAGGACAGGGCTGGAACACTGAAGCTTTCTTT.

This clone was found a few times. The gene calls are TRBV30 and TRBJ2-3; 7 bases align to TRBD2. The CDR3 is 16 amino acids. Germline CDR1 GTSNPN, CDR2 SVGIG (reference sequence). The V and J ends lost 2 bases and 2 bases, in that order; junction bases with no gene match: 10. This CDR3 is CAWSLNGGTATDTQYF. CDR3 DNA sequence: TGTGCCTGGAGTCTCAACGGGGGGACTGCCACAGATACGCAGTATTTT. Looking up the rest from reference TRBV30 and TRBJ2-3 gives the full variable domain: SQTIHQWPATLVQPVGSPLSLECTVEGTSNPNLYWYRQAAGRGLQLLFYSVGIGQISSEVPQNLSASRPQDRQFILSSKKLLLSDSGFYLCAWSLNGGTATDTQYFGPGTRLTVL.

This clone was seen only once. The chain has TRBV19 and TRBJ1-1; D is undetermined. The germline CDR1 and CDR2 sequences are LNHDA and SQIVND (reference sequence). The CDR3 sequence is 15 residues long. The V end lost 2 bases, the J end lost 0 bases, and 10 bases lay between the germline ends. Here the CDR3 reads CASSIYRRVNTEAFF. CDR3 bases: TGTGCCAGTAGTATATATCGGCGGGTGAACACTGAAGCTTTCTTT.

V usage is TRBV6-4 and J usage is TRBJ2-1; possible D gene TRBD1, 6 bases. The CDR3 consists of 15 residues. Germline lookup yields CDR1 MRHNA and CDR2 SNTAGT. V dropped 0 bases and J dropped 7 bases, with 13 bases sitting between them. The CDR3 spells CASSDSRGIGNEQFF. CDR3 in DNA: TGTGCCAGCAGTGACTCAAGGGGGATTGGAAATGAGCAGTTCTTC.